This T cell receptor beta chain appears in the sequencing data of a study of blood T cell repertoires in COVID-19. Turning to the study itself: Nucleic acid was either cDNA or gDNA, and it came from T cells, B-cell-depleted T cells, or PBMCs.

Here immunoSEQ multiplex PCR was the method, and the copy in TCRdb shows in-frame clones only, minus some. The table lists fewer than 400,000 clones, around nine tenths of them singletons. One Seattle source followed patients from active infection through their disease course. With V trimmed by 5 bases and J by 0 bases, 4 bases remained unmatched. The germline V gene has CDR1 SGHDT and CDR2 YYEEEE. This CDR3 has 14 amino acids. The source of this sequence is a woman aged 25 to 45 with COVID-19, enrolled during active disease. Sequencing input: peripheral blood. The V call is TRBV5-6, the J call TRBJ2-7, with 8 positions matching TRBD1. The CDR3, as DNA: TGTGCCAGCAGGGGACAGGACATCTCCTACGAGCAGTACTTC. Amino acid sequence: CASRGQDISYEQYF.